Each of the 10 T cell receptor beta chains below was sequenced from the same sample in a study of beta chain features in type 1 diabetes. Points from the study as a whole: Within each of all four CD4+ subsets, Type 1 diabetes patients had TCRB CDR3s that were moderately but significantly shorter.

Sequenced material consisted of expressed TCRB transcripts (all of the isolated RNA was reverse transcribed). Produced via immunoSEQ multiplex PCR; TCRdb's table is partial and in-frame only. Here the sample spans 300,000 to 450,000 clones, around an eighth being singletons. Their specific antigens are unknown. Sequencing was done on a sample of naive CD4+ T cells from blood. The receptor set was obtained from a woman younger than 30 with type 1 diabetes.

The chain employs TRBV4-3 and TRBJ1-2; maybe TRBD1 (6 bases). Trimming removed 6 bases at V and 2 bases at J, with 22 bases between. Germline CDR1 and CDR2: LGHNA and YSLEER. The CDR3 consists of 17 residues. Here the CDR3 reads CASSRLQGGGLNYGYTF. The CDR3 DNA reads TGCGCCAGCAGTCGGCTACAGGGCGGAGGCCTCAACTATGGCTACACCTTC.

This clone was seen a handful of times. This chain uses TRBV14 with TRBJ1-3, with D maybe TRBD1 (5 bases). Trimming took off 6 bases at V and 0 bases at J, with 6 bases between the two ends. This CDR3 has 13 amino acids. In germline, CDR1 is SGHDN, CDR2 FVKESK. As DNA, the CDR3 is TGTGCCAGCAGAGACAGCTCTGGAAACACCATATATTTT. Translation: CASRDSSGNTIYF.

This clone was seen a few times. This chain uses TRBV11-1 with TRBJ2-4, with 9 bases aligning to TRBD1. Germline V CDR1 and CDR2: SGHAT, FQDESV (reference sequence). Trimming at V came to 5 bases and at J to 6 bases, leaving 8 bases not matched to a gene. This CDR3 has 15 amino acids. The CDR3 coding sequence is TGTGCCAGCAGCAACCGGGACAGGGCGTTAAACATTCAGTACTTC. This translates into CASSNRDRALNIQYF. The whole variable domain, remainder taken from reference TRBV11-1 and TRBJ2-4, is EAEVAQSPRYKITEKSQAVAFWCDPISGHATLYWYRQILGQGPELLVQFQDESVVDDSQLPKDRFSAERLKGVDSTLKIQPAELGDSAMYLCASSNRDRALNIQYFGAGTRLSVL.

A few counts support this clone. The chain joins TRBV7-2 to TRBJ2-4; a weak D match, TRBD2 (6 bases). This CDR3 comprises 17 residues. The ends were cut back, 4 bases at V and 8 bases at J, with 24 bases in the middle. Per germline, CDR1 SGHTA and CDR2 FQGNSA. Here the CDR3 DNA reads TGTGCCAGCAGCTCCAACACGCTGGGGGGACTCGGCGACATTCAGTACTTC. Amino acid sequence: CASSSNTLGGLGDIQYF.

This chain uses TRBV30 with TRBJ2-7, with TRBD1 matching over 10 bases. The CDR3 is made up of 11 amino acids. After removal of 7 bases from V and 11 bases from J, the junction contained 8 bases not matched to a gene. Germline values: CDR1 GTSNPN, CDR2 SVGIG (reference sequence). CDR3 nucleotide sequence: TGTGCCTCCGGACAGGGGGTGAGGAAGTACTTC. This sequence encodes CASGQGVRKYF. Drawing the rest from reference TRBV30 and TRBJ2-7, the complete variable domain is SQTIHQWPATLVQPVGSPLSLECTVEGTSNPNLYWYRQAAGRGLQLLFYSVGIGQISSEVPQNLSASRPQDRQFILSSKKLLLSDSGFYLCASGQGVRKYFGPGTRLTVT.

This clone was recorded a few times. CDR3 region: CASSQDADRTAYGYTF. Here the CDR3 DNA reads TGCGCCAGCAGCCAAGATGCCGATCGGACAGCCTATGGCTACACCTTC. The chain employs TRBV4-1 and TRBJ1-2, with a possible D match to TRBD1 (6 bases). V gave up 0 bases and J gave up 4 bases, with 15 bases separating them. The V gene's germline CDR1 is MGHRA and CDR2 YSYEKL. This CDR3 is 16 amino acids long.

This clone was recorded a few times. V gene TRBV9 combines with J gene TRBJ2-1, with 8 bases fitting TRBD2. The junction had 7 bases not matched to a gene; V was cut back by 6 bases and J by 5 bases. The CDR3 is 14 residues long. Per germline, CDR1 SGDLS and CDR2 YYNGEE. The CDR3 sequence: CASKLREDNNEQFF. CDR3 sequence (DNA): TGTGCCAGCAAGTTGCGGGAGGATAACAATGAGCAGTTCTTC.

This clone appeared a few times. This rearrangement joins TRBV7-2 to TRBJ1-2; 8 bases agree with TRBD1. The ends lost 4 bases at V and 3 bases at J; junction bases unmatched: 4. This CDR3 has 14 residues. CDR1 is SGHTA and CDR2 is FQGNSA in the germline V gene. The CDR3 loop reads CASSSDRGDYGYTF. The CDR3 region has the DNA TGTGCCAGCAGCTCCGACAGGGGTGACTATGGCTACACCTTC.

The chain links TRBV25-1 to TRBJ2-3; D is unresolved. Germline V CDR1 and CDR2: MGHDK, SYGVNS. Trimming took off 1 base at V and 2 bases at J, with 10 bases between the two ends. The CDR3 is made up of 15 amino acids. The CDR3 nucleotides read TGTGCCAGCAGTGAATTGGCTGGTGCCACAGATACGCAGTATTTT. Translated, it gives CASSELAGATDTQYF.

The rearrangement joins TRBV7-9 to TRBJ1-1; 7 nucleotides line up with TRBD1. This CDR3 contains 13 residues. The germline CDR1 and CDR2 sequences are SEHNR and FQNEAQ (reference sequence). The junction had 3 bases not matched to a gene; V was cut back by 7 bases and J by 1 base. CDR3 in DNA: TGTGCCAGCATCCGACAGGGGAACACTGAAGCTTTCTTT. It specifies CASIRQGNTEAFF. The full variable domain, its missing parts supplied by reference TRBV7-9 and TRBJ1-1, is DTGVSQNPRHKITKRGQNVTFRCDPISEHNRLYWYRQTLGQGPEFLTYFQNEAQLEKSRLLSDRFSAERPKGSFSTLEIQRTEQGDSAMYLCASIRQGNTEAFFGQGTRLTVV.